Below are 14 T cell receptor beta chains sequenced from a single sample in a study of blood T cells in healthy people across ages. Using a J-beta primer mix together with a sample-barcoded 5' primer, a second PCR was run for about 6 to 12 cycles. TCRdb ran MiXCR on the 5' RACE reads and lists one entry per CDR3 protein. The sample lists about 840,000 distinct CDR3 sequences, under 35% occurring once. These same records also appear under a second study, on T cells of mothers and their children.

What was sequenced was blood. The receptors here all came from a woman between 35 and 50 years old in good health.

This clonotype was seen many times. This sequence joins TRBV2 and TRBJ2-7; TRBD1 matches 9 bases. The CDR3 spans 16 residues. Germline V gives CDR1 SNHLY, CDR2 FYNNEI. V lost 4 bases and J lost 1; bases outside the gene matches: 8. CDR3 loop: CASSVGPGQGSYEQYF. In DNA, the CDR3 is TGTGCCAGCAGTGTAGGACCGGGACAGGGATCCTACGAGCAGTACTTC.

The table lists this clonotype with a few counts. The chain has TRBV6-5 and TRBJ1-2; weak D call: TRBD1 (6 bases). The germline V gene encodes CDR1 MNHEY and CDR2 SVGAGI. V lost 2 bases and J lost 5, with 9 bases in between. This CDR3 region has 13 residues. The CDR3 is CASSYDRRYGYTF. The CDR3 DNA sequence: TGTGCCAGCAGTTACGACAGGAGATATGGCTACACCTTC.

V is TRBV5-4 and J is TRBJ1-1, with 9 bases that match TRBD1. The germline V gene encodes CDR1 SGHNT and CDR2 YYREEE (reference sequence). This CDR3 has 16 residues. V trimming: 4 bases; J trimming: 1 base; junction bases outside the gene matches: 8. The CDR3 protein is CASSLDRGLPNTEAFF. The CDR3 nucleotides are TGTGCCAGCAGCCTAGACAGGGGGTTACCGAACACTGAAGCTTTCTTT.

V and J are TRBV6-1 and TRBJ1-1; possible D gene TRBD1, 6 bases. Germline-derived CDR1 and CDR2 are MNHNS and SASEGT. Trimming stripped 6 bases from V and 4 bases from J, with 24 bases between. This CDR3 region has 17 residues. The CDR3, as DNA: TGTGCCAGCAGGAAAAGGGTCGGAGGGGGAGAGGGCACTGAAGCTTTCTTT. This encodes CASRKRVGGGEGTEAFF.

For this clonotype: A read error may explain this, as a much larger clone is one base away. V and J are TRBV6-1 and TRBJ1-2; D remains unclear. This CDR3 contains 15 residues. With 4 bases removed from V and 0 bases from J, the gap between germline ends came to 12 bases. The germline CDR1 and CDR2 sequences are MNHNS and SASEGT. The CDR3 nucleotides read TGTGCCAGCAGTGTAGGTTCCGAATCTAACTATGGCTACACCTTC. This gives the protein CASSVGSESNYGYTF.

V usage is TRBV6-6 and J usage is TRBJ2-7, with TRBD1 matching over 8 bases. Trimming cost V 2 bases and J 6 bases; bases outside gene matches: 6. The CDR3 is 14 amino acids. The germline gives CDR1 MNHNY, CDR2 SVGAGI (reference sequence). In DNA, the CDR3 is TGTGCCAGCAGTTACCAGGGGGCCAAGGGCGAGCAGTACTTC. Protein: CASSYQGAKGEQYF.

The chain employs TRBV20-1 and TRBJ1-5; D unclear. The CDR3 has 15 amino acids. Germline CDR1 DFQATT, CDR2 SNEGSKA (reference sequence). The V and J ends lost 3 bases and 0 bases respectively, with 12 bases between them. Here the CDR3 reads CSASSNRSSNQPQHF. DNA of the CDR3: TGCAGTGCTAGCTCCAACAGAAGTAGCAATCAGCCCCAGCATTTT.

A word on this clonotype: A much larger clone sits a single nucleotide away, making a read error possible. The CDR3: CAGMMDSFYEQYF. The CDR3 DNA reads as TGTGCCGGCATGATGGACAGCTTCTACGAGCAGTACTTC. The chain joins TRBV2 to TRBJ2-7; D may be TRBD1 (6 bases). In germline, CDR1 is SNHLY, CDR2 FYNNEI. This CDR3 has 13 amino acids. Deletions cut 11 bases from V and 3 bases from J, with 17 bases between.

The chain couples TRBV12-3 or TRBV12-4 to TRBJ1-3; D is ambiguous. This CDR3 has 15 amino acids. With 2 bases removed from V and 0 bases from J, the gap between germline ends came to 8 bases. This CDR3 is CASSLFTSSGNTIYF. CDR3 sequence (DNA): TGTGCCAGCAGTTTATTCACAAGCTCTGGAAACACCATATATTTT.

The chain couples TRBV5-1 to TRBJ1-2; TRBD1 is a possible D gene (6 bases). From germline, CDR1 is SGHRS and CDR2 YFSETQ. V was pared by 1 base and J by 6 bases, with 19 bases between. The CDR3 is 16 residues long. In DNA, the CDR3 is TGCGCCAGCAGCTTGTATGTTAACAGGGATCGGCATGGCTACACCTTC. As protein: CASSLYVNRDRHGYTF.

In its sample, this clonotype was seen many times. The V and J genes are TRBV9 and TRBJ1-6; the match to TRBD1 covers 7 bases. Trimming took 4 bases from V and 8 from J; bases not matched to a gene: 6. The germline CDR1 and CDR2 sequences are SGDLS and YYNGEE. This CDR3 contains 14 residues. The CDR3 protein is CASSPGGTDSPLHF. The CDR3 DNA is TGTGCCAGCAGCCCAGGGGGGACGGATTCACCCCTCCACTTT.

There are many counts of this clonotype. This chain joins TRBV13 and TRBJ2-3, with D unclear. Germline V gives CDR1 PRHDT, CDR2 FYEKMQ (reference sequence). This CDR3 has 13 residues. Trimming shortened V by 2 bases and J by 4 bases, and 7 bases separated the two germline ends. In DNA form, the CDR3 reads TGTGCCAGCAGCTTAACTGAGGCAGATACGCAGTATTTT. This sequence encodes CASSLTEADTQYF.

This clonotype was seen more than once but under ten times. V gene TRBV5-1 combines with J gene TRBJ2-1; weak D call: TRBD1 (5 bases). This CDR3 is built from 15 residues. The V gene lost 0 bases and the J gene lost 7 bases, with 14 bases spanning the gap. In germline, CDR1 is SGHRS, CDR2 YFSETQ. The CDR3 sequence is CASSLARQGRNEQFF. CDR3 nucleotide sequence: TGCGCCAGCAGCTTGGCCCGCCAGGGAAGAAATGAGCAGTTCTTC.

This clonotype was seen at least ten times. The CDR3 nucleotides read TGTGCCAGCAGTTACTCGACAGGGTTCAGGACCTACGAGCAGTACTTC. Amino acid sequence: CASSYSTGFRTYEQYF. This chain links TRBV6-2 or TRBV6-3 with TRBJ2-7; 7 bases are a match to TRBD1. CDR3 size: 16 residues. With V trimmed by 0 bases and J by 2 bases, 7 bases remained unmatched. CDR1 is MNHEY and CDR2 is SVGEGT in the germline V gene.